Below, 3 T cell receptor beta chains from the same sample are listed, as sequenced in a study of blood T cells in healthy people across ages. The authors ran a second PCR of about 7 to 11 cycles using a sample-barcoded 5' primer and a J-beta primer mix. TCRdb re-called the 5' RACE reads through MiXCR, storing one row per CDR3 protein. The profile shows about 1.8 million distinct CDR3 sequences, roughly 50% of them singletons. The material sequenced was blood. Receptor source: a woman aged 35 to 49 in good health.

The chain uses TRBV29-1 and TRBJ2-5; possibly TRBD1 or TRBD2 for D (5 bases each). The length of the CDR3 is 13 residues. The germline V and J ends were trimmed by 4 bases and 0 bases, with 9 bases remaining between them. Germline V lookup: CDR1 SQVTM, CDR2 ANQGSEA. CDR3 loop: CSVVWGYQETQYF. As DNA, the CDR3 is TGCAGCGTTGTATGGGGGTACCAAGAGACCCAGTACTTC.

The sample holds a few counts of this clonotype. The chain combines TRBV7-2 with TRBJ1-2, with D maybe TRBD1 (6 bases). Trimming removed 5 bases from V and 0 bases from J, with 16 bases in between. The CDR3 totals 16 residues. In germline, CDR1 is SGHTA, CDR2 FQGNSA. CDR3 nucleotides: TGTGCCAGCAGCCCGACCCGGGACACCCCTAACTATGGCTACACCTTC. It yields the protein CASSPTRDTPNYGYTF. Full variable domain (outside the CDR3, taken from reference TRBV7-2 and TRBJ1-2): GAGVSQSPSNKVTEKGKDVELRCDPISGHTALYWYRQSLGQGLEFLIYFQGNSAPDKSGLPSDRFSAERTGGSVSTLTIQRTQQEDSAVYLCASSPTRDTPNYGYTFGSGTRLTVV.

J is TRBJ2-1 and V is TRBV9; no clear D. CDR1 SGDLS and CDR2 YYNGEE come from the germline V gene. The CDR3 loop spans 16 amino acids. The V and J ends lost 4 bases and 0 bases respectively, with 14 bases between them. In nucleotides, the CDR3 is TGTGCCAGCAGCCCTAGGCTAGGGATCTCCTACAATGAGCAGTTCTTC. It is translated as CASSPRLGISYNEQFF.